A single sample is the source of the 6 T cell receptor beta chains below, sequenced in a study of T cells in Graves' hyperthyroidism and ophthalmopathy. TCR beta CDR3 sequences were amplified from RNA transcripts. Using the HTBI primer set, a first-round RT-PCR was run on the TCR CDR3. TCRdb processed the multiplex PCR reads anew with MiXCR; each CDR3 protein has one entry. Here the sample spans 750,000 to 950,000 distinct CDR3 sequences, around 39% being singletons. The sequenced material came from blood. The receptors derive from a man younger than 30 with Graves' hyperthyroidism.

In regard to this clonotype: At one boundary the junction diverges from the germline segment, which might be a read error. This sequence joins TRBV10-3 and TRBJ2-7, with D uncertain. Germline V gene lookup returns CDR1 ENHRY and CDR2 SYGVKD. This CDR3 contains 13 residues. The CDR3: CASSPVGLHEQYF. The CDR3 region has the DNA TGTGCCAGCAGTCCCGTAGGGTTGCACGAGCAGTACTTC.

This chain joins TRBV4-2 and TRBJ2-7, with TRBD2 as a possible D gene (5 bases). V lost 0 bases and J 3 bases, leaving 12 bases between the germline ends. The germline gives CDR1 LGHNA, CDR2 YNFKEQ. This CDR3 has 15 residues. CDR3 in DNA: TGTGCCAGCAGCCAAGATCGGAGCGGAGTCTACGAGCAGTACTTC. This translates into CASSQDRSGVYEQYF.

The rearrangement joins TRBV20-1 to TRBJ2-5, with D perhaps assigned TRBD1 or TRBD2 (6 bases each). V was trimmed by 1 base and J by 5 bases, leaving 14 bases between them. The CDR3 is 14 residues long. CDR1 is DFQATT and CDR2 is SNEGSKA in the germline V gene (reference sequence). The CDR3 DNA reads TGCAGTGCTAGAGGAGGGGGGAGGTACGAGACCCAGTACTTC. Translation: CSARGGGRYETQYF.

The chain recombines TRBV25-1 with TRBJ1-1; 10 bases fit TRBD1. V was pared by 7 bases and J by 7 bases, with 9 bases of the junction left unmatched. The germline CDR1 and CDR2 sequences are MGHDK and SYGVNS. The CDR3 has 14 amino acids. The CDR3 sequence is CASIKTGTGDEAFF. The CDR3 bases are TGTGCCAGCATTAAGACCGGGACAGGGGATGAAGCTTTCTTT.

The chain recombines TRBV4-1 with TRBJ2-5; 8 bases agree with TRBD2. The germline CDR1 and CDR2 sequences are MGHRA and YSYEKL. The CDR3 length is 14 residues. After removal of 0 bases from V and 5 bases from J, the junction contained 2 bases not matched to a gene. The CDR3 coding sequence is TGCGCCAGCAGCCAAGAGGGACTAGTGGAGACCCAGTACTTC. Translation: CASSQEGLVETQYF.

The chain combines TRBV25-1 with TRBJ2-5; no clear D. V shed 7 bases and J shed 5 bases, with 14 bases lying between them. CDR1 is MGHDK, CDR2 SYGVNS, per germline. The CDR3 is made up of 13 amino acids. The CDR3 loop reads CASNGPNGETQYF. CDR3 DNA: TGTGCCAGCAACGGCCCCAATGGGGAGACCCAGTACTTC.